A selection of T cell receptor beta chains follows, all from one sample in a study of glioma-infiltrating T cells. TCRdb fed the multiplex PCR reads into MiXCR, producing one record per CDR3 protein. The table records some 99,000 distinct CDR3 sequences, less than 30% of them present only once. The material sequenced was glioma tissue, nonneoplastic brain tissue, or PBMCs (not recorded which). The receptors were gathered from a human donor with low-grade glioma or glioblastoma, undergoing nonglioma brain surgery, or in good health (not recorded which). Each CDR3 is given with its conserved first and last residue. Each record gives: V gene, D gene, J gene, clone size, CDR3 DNA, CDR3 protein. The D gene is left open where the match is weak. The size of a clone is reported for some rows only, either as once, few or many, or as a class for expanded clones.

v_call: TRBV2; d_call: .; j_call: TRBJ1-5; clone_size: many; cdr3_nt: TGTGCCAGCAGTTACAGGGCCAATCAGCCCCAGCATTTT; cdr3_aa: CASSYRANQPQHF
v_call: TRBV4-2; d_call: TRBD1; j_call: TRBJ2-5; clone_size: .; cdr3_nt: TGTGCCAGCAGACTTGGACAGGGCGGAACCCAGTACTTC; cdr3_aa: CASRLGQGGTQYF
v_call: TRBV29-1; d_call: .; j_call: TRBJ1-5; clone_size: many; cdr3_nt: TGCAGCGTTGTACGTCCTGACAGCCATCGCGGCAATCAGCCCCAGCATTTT; cdr3_aa: CSVVRPDSHRGNQPQHF
v_call: TRBV7-2; d_call: .; j_call: TRBJ1-6; clone_size: many; cdr3_nt: TGTGCCAGCAGCTTAAAGACAGGAGATTCACCCCTCCACTTT; cdr3_aa: CASSLKTGDSPLHF
v_call: TRBV5-1; d_call: TRBD2; j_call: TRBJ2-3; clone_size: .; cdr3_nt: TGCGCCAGCAGCCCACCGACGGGGGGACCAGATACGCAGTATTTT; cdr3_aa: CASSPPTGGPDTQYF
v_call: TRBV14; d_call: .; j_call: TRBJ1-2; clone_size: many; cdr3_nt: TGTGCCAGCAGCCAAGATAGACAGTTCGGCTACACCTTC; cdr3_aa: CASSQDRQFGYTF
v_call: TRBV28; d_call: TRBD1; j_call: TRBJ2-5; clone_size: many; cdr3_nt: TGTGCCAGCAGTCTAGGACAGGTCCAGGGGACCCAGTACTTC; cdr3_aa: CASSLGQVQGTQYF
v_call: TRBV4-1; d_call: .; j_call: TRBJ2-1; clone_size: .; cdr3_nt: TGCGCCAGCAGCCAGTCGATCGGCGCGAATGAGCAGTTCTTC; cdr3_aa: CASSQSIGANEQFF
v_call: TRBV29-1; d_call: TRBD1; j_call: TRBJ2-5; clone_size: few; cdr3_nt: TGCAGCGTTGATGACAGGGGGTTTCAAGAGACCCAGTACTTC; cdr3_aa: CSVDDRGFQETQYF
v_call: TRBV28; d_call: .; j_call: TRBJ2-2; clone_size: .; cdr3_nt: TGTGCCAGCAGAGGTCAGGGGCAGCTCACCGGGGAGCTGTTTTTT; cdr3_aa: CASRGQGQLTGELFF
v_call: TRBV28; d_call: TRBD1; j_call: TRBJ2-5; clone_size: many; cdr3_nt: TGTGCCAGCACCTACGGACAGGGGGCAGGGGAAGAGACCCAGTACTTC; cdr3_aa: CASTYGQGAGEETQYF
v_call: TRBV18; d_call: .; j_call: TRBJ1-1; clone_size: many; cdr3_nt: TGTGCCAGCTCACCGGGTCCTACCAGACAAACTTCTCCTGAAGCTTTCTTT; cdr3_aa: CASSPGPTRQTSPEAFF
v_call: TRBV2; d_call: .; j_call: TRBJ1-1; clone_size: many; cdr3_nt: TGTGCTCAGGAGAACACTGAAGCTTTCTTT; cdr3_aa: CAQENTEAFF
v_call: TRBV19; d_call: .; j_call: TRBJ1-1; clone_size: many; cdr3_nt: TGTGCCAGTAGTATTTACAGGGACACTGAAGCTTTCTTT; cdr3_aa: CASSIYRDTEAFF
v_call: TRBV9; d_call: TRBD2; j_call: TRBJ2-1; clone_size: once; cdr3_nt: TGTGCCAGCAGCGTAGGTTTAGCGGGCCATGAGCAGTTCTTC; cdr3_aa: CASSVGLAGHEQFF
v_call: TRBV6-2/TRBV6-3; d_call: TRBD2; j_call: TRBJ2-1; clone_size: many; cdr3_nt: TGTGCCAGCAGACTAGCGGGAGAAGGATATAAGCAGTTCTTC; cdr3_aa: CASRLAGEGYKQFF
v_call: TRBV19; d_call: .; j_call: TRBJ1-1; clone_size: many; cdr3_nt: TGTGCCAGTAGGCGACAGGAGATGAACACTGAAGCTTTCTTT; cdr3_aa: CASRRQEMNTEAFF
v_call: TRBV3-1; d_call: .; j_call: TRBJ1-1; clone_size: many; cdr3_nt: TGTGCCAGCACCCCTGGGCGGGGGAACACTGAAGCTTTCTTT; cdr3_aa: CASTPGRGNTEAFF
v_call: TRBV20-1; d_call: TRBD1; j_call: TRBJ1-2; clone_size: many; cdr3_nt: TGCAGTGCTAGCGACAGGGGGCGAACGGTGGGCTACACCTTC; cdr3_aa: CSASDRGRTVGYTF
v_call: TRBV4-2; d_call: .; j_call: TRBJ2-7; clone_size: .; cdr3_nt: TGTGCCAGCAGCCAAGCAGGTGGATCTTATTACGAGCAGTACTTC; cdr3_aa: CASSQAGGSYYEQYF
v_call: TRBV27; d_call: .; j_call: TRBJ1-5; clone_size: .; cdr3_nt: TGTGCCAGCGGGGCTCGACAGAGTAGCAATCAGCCCCAGCATTTT; cdr3_aa: CASGARQSSNQPQHF
v_call: TRBV20-1; d_call: TRBD2; j_call: TRBJ2-5; clone_size: .; cdr3_nt: TGCAGTGCTAGCTTAGCGGGAGGGCATAAGACCCAGTACTTC; cdr3_aa: CSASLAGGHKTQYF
v_call: TRBV10-1; d_call: .; j_call: TRBJ2-1; clone_size: .; cdr3_nt: TGCGCCAGCAGTCAGACTGCCACGGCTTACAATGAGCAGTTCTTC; cdr3_aa: CASSQTATAYNEQFF
v_call: TRBV4-1; d_call: TRBD2; j_call: TRBJ2-1; clone_size: many; cdr3_nt: TGCGCCAGCAGCCAAGATTTGGCGGGAGGGTTGAATGAGCAGTTCTTC; cdr3_aa: CASSQDLAGGLNEQFF
v_call: TRBV11-2; d_call: .; j_call: TRBJ1-1; clone_size: many; cdr3_nt: TGTGCCAGCATACAACTGGACAGAACTAACACTGAAGCTTTCTTT; cdr3_aa: CASIQLDRTNTEAFF
v_call: TRBV28; d_call: TRBD1; j_call: TRBJ1-1; clone_size: many; cdr3_nt: TGTGCCAGCAGTTTCATTGCACCAACAGGGGCCCTGAACACTGAAGCTTTCTTT; cdr3_aa: CASSFIAPTGALNTEAFF
v_call: TRBV7-2; d_call: TRBD1; j_call: TRBJ2-5; clone_size: many; cdr3_nt: TGTGCCAGCAGCACCCTCGGGACAGCCAAAGAGACCCAGTACTTC; cdr3_aa: CASSTLGTAKETQYF
v_call: TRBV28; d_call: .; j_call: TRBJ1-2; clone_size: many; cdr3_nt: TGTGCCAGCAGCCCAGACTATGGCTACACCTTC; cdr3_aa: CASSPDYGYTF
v_call: TRBV20-1; d_call: .; j_call: TRBJ2-7; clone_size: many; cdr3_nt: TGCAGTGCTAGAGGACAACAGACCTACGAGCAGTACTTC; cdr3_aa: CSARGQQTYEQYF